A single T cell receptor (beta chain) is shown here with its context. Antigen: not known. Unsorted cryopreserved PBMC were sequenced, averaging roughly 94,000 T cells per clinical donor. V was pared by 5 bases and J by 5 bases, with 14 bases of the junction left unmatched. This CDR3 comprises 17 residues. Germline assignment: CDR1 SNHLY and CDR2 FYNNEI. The data were obtained in a study of T cells in tuberculosis. Study observations and caveats: Active tuberculosis patients had shorter CDR3-alpha; the beta difference was nonsignificant.

TCRdb's copy holds only in-frame clones and misses some; the assay was immunoSEQ multiplex PCR. The sample includes over 40,000 clones, 90% to 95% of them seen just once. The sequenced sample consisted of PBMCs. The clonotype originates from a donor between 10 and 35 years old with latent tuberculosis or without tuberculosis infection. The chain combines TRBV2 with TRBJ2-5; 10 positions match TRBD1. The DNA for the CDR3 is TGTGCCAGCAGTTACGACAGGGGGCGAGGGGTTCGGGAGACCCAGTACTTC. Its translation: CASSYDRGRGVRETQYF.